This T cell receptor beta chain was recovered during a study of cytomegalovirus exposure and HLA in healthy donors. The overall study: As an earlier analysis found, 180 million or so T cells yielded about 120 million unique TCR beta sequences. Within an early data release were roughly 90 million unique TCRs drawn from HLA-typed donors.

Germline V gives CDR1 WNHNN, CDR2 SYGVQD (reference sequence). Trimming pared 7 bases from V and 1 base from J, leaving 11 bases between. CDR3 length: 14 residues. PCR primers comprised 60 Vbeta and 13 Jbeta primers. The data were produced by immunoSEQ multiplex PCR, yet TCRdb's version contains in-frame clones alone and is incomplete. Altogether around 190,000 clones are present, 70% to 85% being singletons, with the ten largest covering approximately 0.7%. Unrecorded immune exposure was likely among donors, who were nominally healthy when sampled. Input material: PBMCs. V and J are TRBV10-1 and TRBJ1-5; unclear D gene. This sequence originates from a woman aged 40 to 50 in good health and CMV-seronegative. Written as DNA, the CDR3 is TGCGCCAGCACCCTAGACGGCAGCAATCAGCCCCAGCATTTT. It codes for CASTLDGSNQPQHF.